This TCR beta chain was identified in a study of T cell repertoires in cytomegalovirus infection. Overall study findings and caveats: The ex vivo response was dominated by HLA-C-restricted CMV-specific TCR beta clonotypes.

Losses at the gene ends were 0 bases for V and 1 base for J; bases not matched to a gene: 5. The CDR3 is 15 amino acids. CDR1 and CDR2 (germline): DFQATT, SNEGSKA (reference sequence). Comments on this clonotype: Its antigen remains unidentified.

Each CDR3 protein is one row after TCRdb ran MiXCR on the reads. The repertoire includes hundreds of thousands of distinct CDR3 sequences, around 30% of them detected once, and over 11% sits in the top ten. The J gene is TRBJ1-1, the V gene TRBV20-1; 7 bases agree with TRBD1. This receptor was taken from a human donor in good health (CMV status not recorded). Some clones in this sample may be carry-over from other donors' samples. This specimen consisted of cultured CD8+ T cells from PBMCs, obtained from culture after CMV antigen stimulation. The DNA for the CDR3 is TGCAGTGCTAGAGATCCCCGGACAGGGAACACTGAAGCTTTCTTT. Protein sequence: CSARDPRTGNTEAFF.